This is a list of T cell receptor beta chains from one sample in a study of blood T cells in healthy people across ages. TCRdb fed the 5' RACE reads into MiXCR, producing one record per CDR3 protein. The sample comprises 750,000 to 850,000 distinct CDR3 sequences, 25% of which are singletons, and more than 3% rests with the top ten. This sample also belongs to another study, concerning T cells of mothers and their children.

Material: blood. Receptors were obtained from a boy aged 5 to 17 in good health. The CDR3 runs from the conserved cysteine through the conserved F or W. Each record gives: clone size, D gene, J gene, CDR3 length, V gene, CDR3 DNA, CDR3 protein. A D gene is named only where the DNA matches it firmly. Size is omitted from some rows. Given values are once, few, many or a class for expanded clones.

abundance: once
d_gene: -
j_gene: TRBJ2-7
len: 14
v_gene: TRBV7-2
CDR3nt: TGTGCCAGCAGCTTAGTGGACGGAGGCTACGAGCAGTACTTC
CDR3aa: CASSLVDGGYEQYF

abundance: -
d_gene: -
j_gene: TRBJ2-1
len: 13
v_gene: TRBV3-1
CDR3nt: TGTGCCAGCAGCCCGACGACTCGTAATGAGCAGTTCTTC
CDR3aa: CASSPTTRNEQFF

abundance: few
d_gene: TRBD2
j_gene: TRBJ2-5
len: 15
v_gene: TRBV5-4
CDR3nt: TGTGCCAGCAGCTTGGTCCCGGGGGGCCAAGAGACCCAGTACTTC
CDR3aa: CASSLVPGGQETQYF

abundance: -
d_gene: -
j_gene: TRBJ2-1
len: 18
v_gene: TRBV6-5
CDR3nt: TGTGCCAGCAGTTACCCGAGACAGACGTGCCGGCCATACAATGAGCAGTTCTTC
CDR3aa: CASSYPRQTCRPYNEQFF

abundance: few
d_gene: -
j_gene: TRBJ1-3
len: 15
v_gene: TRBV4-3
CDR3nt: TGCGCCAGCAGCCAAGGAGCGTTCTCTGGAAACACCATATATTTT
CDR3aa: CASSQGAFSGNTIYF

abundance: many
d_gene: -
j_gene: TRBJ1-6
len: 13
v_gene: TRBV7-3
CDR3nt: TGTGCCAGCAGCTTAACAGGGAGTACACCCCTCCACTTT
CDR3aa: CASSLTGSTPLHF

abundance: -
d_gene: -
j_gene: TRBJ2-7
len: 14
v_gene: TRBV29-1
CDR3nt: TGCAGCGTTGAAGTCCCCCTCCGGCCCTACGAGCAGTACTTC
CDR3aa: CSVEVPLRPYEQYF

abundance: few
d_gene: TRBD2
j_gene: TRBJ2-1
len: 15
v_gene: TRBV14
CDR3nt: TGTGCCAGCAGCCGCATTAGCGGGCCCTACAATGAGCAGTTCTTC
CDR3aa: CASSRISGPYNEQFF

abundance: few
d_gene: -
j_gene: TRBJ2-5
len: 13
v_gene: TRBV6-5
CDR3nt: TGTGCCAGCAGTCCGGCGAACTACGAGACCCAGTACTTC
CDR3aa: CASSPANYETQYF

abundance: -
d_gene: TRBD2
j_gene: TRBJ2-1
len: 17
v_gene: TRBV15
CDR3nt: TGTGCCACCAGCAGAGAAACCGGGACTAGCGGAAAGAATGAGCAGTTCTTC
CDR3aa: CATSRETGTSGKNEQFF

abundance: -
d_gene: -
j_gene: TRBJ1-4
len: 14
v_gene: TRBV30
CDR3nt: TGTGCCTGGAGTGTAACCAGGGGTGATGAAAAACTGTTTTTT
CDR3aa: CAWSVTRGDEKLFF

abundance: -
d_gene: TRBD2
j_gene: TRBJ2-1
len: 13
v_gene: TRBV6-5
CDR3nt: TGTGCCAGCAGACGGGGGGGGTACAATGAGCAGTTCTTC
CDR3aa: CASRRGGYNEQFF

abundance: -
d_gene: -
j_gene: TRBJ2-2
len: 16
v_gene: TRBV28
CDR3nt: TGTGCCAGCAGTCCCATTGATGGGGTCCGCACCGGGGAGCTGTTTTTT
CDR3aa: CASSPIDGVRTGELFF

abundance: -
d_gene: -
j_gene: TRBJ2-7
len: 17
v_gene: TRBV5-1
CDR3nt: TGCGCCAGCAGCTTGTCCCCCAAAGGCACCGGTGTATACGAGCAGTACTTC
CDR3aa: CASSLSPKGTGVYEQYF

abundance: -
d_gene: -
j_gene: TRBJ2-2
len: 15
v_gene: TRBV7-2
CDR3nt: TGTGCCAGCAGTCCCTGGTCCTCCTTGCCCGGGGAGCTGTTTTTT
CDR3aa: CASSPWSSLPGELFF

abundance: -
d_gene: TRBD1
j_gene: TRBJ2-1
len: 16
v_gene: TRBV7-2
CDR3nt: TGTGCCAGCAGCCGGACCGGGACAGGGTCCTACAATGAGCAGTTCTTC
CDR3aa: CASSRTGTGSYNEQFF

abundance: few
d_gene: TRBD2
j_gene: TRBJ2-7
len: 14
v_gene: TRBV13
CDR3nt: TGTGCCAGCAGAAATAGCGGGAGGGCCCTCGAGCAGTACTTC
CDR3aa: CASRNSGRALEQYF

abundance: -
d_gene: TRBD1
j_gene: TRBJ1-1
len: 16
v_gene: TRBV6-2/TRBV6-3
CDR3nt: TGTGCCAGCAGTGTCGGGACAGGGAGACCGGCCACTGAAGCTTTCTTT
CDR3aa: CASSVGTGRPATEAFF

abundance: -
d_gene: -
j_gene: TRBJ2-4
len: 16
v_gene: TRBV12-3/TRBV12-4
CDR3nt: TGTGCCAGCAGCCGCAGGAGGTCGATGGCCAAAAACATTCAGTACTTC
CDR3aa: CASSRRRSMAKNIQYF

abundance: -
d_gene: -
j_gene: TRBJ1-3
len: 15
v_gene: TRBV4-3
CDR3nt: TGCGCCAGCAGCCAAGACGGTCACTCTGGAAACACCATATATTTT
CDR3aa: CASSQDGHSGNTIYF

abundance: few
d_gene: TRBD2
j_gene: TRBJ2-2
len: 16
v_gene: TRBV29-1
CDR3nt: TGCAGCGTTTTAATGGGGGGGTCCCGAGTTACCGGGGAGCTGTTTTTT
CDR3aa: CSVLMGGSRVTGELFF

abundance: few
d_gene: -
j_gene: TRBJ2-1
len: 17
v_gene: TRBV4-3
CDR3nt: TGCGCCAGCAGCCAAGAAGAAATGGTAGGGTCCTACAATGAGCAGTTCTTC
CDR3aa: CASSQEEMVGSYNEQFF

abundance: -
d_gene: -
j_gene: TRBJ2-1
len: 17
v_gene: TRBV21-1
CDR3nt: TGTGCCAGCAGCCCCATAATGACAGGGATATACTACAATGAGCAGTTCTTC
CDR3aa: CASSPIMTGIYYNEQFF

abundance: -
d_gene: -
j_gene: TRBJ2-7
len: 14
v_gene: TRBV7-8
CDR3nt: TGTGCCAGCAACTCAGACCGCACAGGATACGAGCAGTACTTC
CDR3aa: CASNSDRTGYEQYF

abundance: -
d_gene: TRBD1
j_gene: TRBJ1-1
len: 18
v_gene: TRBV20-1
CDR3nt: TGCAGTGCTAGACCTGGGGGGACAGTTGGGGGAGTCTACACTGAAGCTTTCTTT
CDR3aa: CSARPGGTVGGVYTEAFF

abundance: -
d_gene: TRBD2
j_gene: TRBJ2-2
len: 16
v_gene: TRBV20-1
CDR3nt: TGCAGTGCTAGGATAGCGGGGGGGCCGAGCACCGGGGAGCTGTTTTTT
CDR3aa: CSARIAGGPSTGELFF

abundance: few
d_gene: TRBD1
j_gene: TRBJ2-7
len: 17
v_gene: TRBV7-2
CDR3nt: TGTGCCAGCAGCCGTTTATTTGACGGACAGGGGATCTACGAGCAGTACTTC
CDR3aa: CASSRLFDGQGIYEQYF

abundance: -
d_gene: -
j_gene: TRBJ2-6
len: 15
v_gene: TRBV12-3/TRBV12-4
CDR3nt: TGTGCCAGCAGTTCCTACGGCTCTGGGGCCAACGTCCTGACTTTC
CDR3aa: CASSSYGSGANVLTF

abundance: -
d_gene: TRBD1
j_gene: TRBJ2-1
len: 16
v_gene: TRBV20-1
CDR3nt: TGCAGTGCTAGAGATGGGACAGGGGGGTCCTACAATGAGCAGTTCTTC
CDR3aa: CSARDGTGGSYNEQFF

abundance: -
d_gene: -
j_gene: TRBJ2-2
len: 16
v_gene: TRBV5-1
CDR3nt: TGCGCCAGCAGCTTGGGTGGGCAATACTGCACCGGGGAGCTGTTTTTT
CDR3aa: CASSLGGQYCTGELFF

abundance: -
d_gene: TRBD1
j_gene: TRBJ2-3
len: 15
v_gene: TRBV6-1
CDR3nt: TGTGCCAGCAGAAACCCGGGACAGGGTACAGATACGCAGTATTTT
CDR3aa: CASRNPGQGTDTQYF

abundance: -
d_gene: TRBD1
j_gene: TRBJ1-2
len: 12
v_gene: TRBV6-6
CDR3nt: TGTGCCAGCAGTTCCCCGGGACAGTCGTCTACCTTC
CDR3aa: CASSSPGQSSTF

abundance: -
d_gene: -
j_gene: TRBJ2-2
len: 15
v_gene: TRBV2
CDR3nt: TGTGCCAGCAGTGATCTATTCTCGAACACCGGGGAGCTGTTTTTT
CDR3aa: CASSDLFSNTGELFF

abundance: -
d_gene: TRBD1
j_gene: TRBJ2-7
len: 15
v_gene: TRBV28
CDR3nt: TGTGCCAGCAGTTCAGCCCTTACAGGGGCAGACGAGCAGTACTTC
CDR3aa: CASSSALTGADEQYF

abundance: few
d_gene: -
j_gene: TRBJ2-7
len: 14
v_gene: TRBV20-1
CDR3nt: TGCAGTGCTAGAGGGGGCGGGAAGGGCGACGAGCAGTACTTC
CDR3aa: CSARGGGKGDEQYF

abundance: few
d_gene: -
j_gene: TRBJ2-1
len: 14
v_gene: TRBV20-1
CDR3nt: TGCAGTGCTAGGCTCCGCGCGCTATACAATGAGCAGTTCTTC
CDR3aa: CSARLRALYNEQFF

abundance: -
d_gene: -
j_gene: TRBJ2-1
len: 14
v_gene: TRBV20-1
CDR3nt: TGCAGTGCGGTACAGGGAAGCTCCTACAATGAGCAGTTCTTC
CDR3aa: CSAVQGSSYNEQFF

abundance: -
d_gene: TRBD1
j_gene: TRBJ1-6
len: 14
v_gene: TRBV6-2/TRBV6-3
CDR3nt: TGTGCCAGCGGTTTCGGACAGGCGAATTCACCCCTCCACTTT
CDR3aa: CASGFGQANSPLHF

abundance: few
d_gene: TRBD2
j_gene: TRBJ2-2
len: 18
v_gene: TRBV4-1
CDR3nt: TGCGCCAGCAGCCAAGTTCCGACTAGCGGGGGGTACACCGGAGAGCTGTTTTTT
CDR3aa: CASSQVPTSGGYTGELFF

abundance: -
d_gene: -
j_gene: TRBJ2-7
len: 14
v_gene: TRBV20-1
CDR3nt: TGCAGTGCTGACAGTGGGGGGCCCCCCTACGAGCAGTACTTC
CDR3aa: CSADSGGPPYEQYF

abundance: -
d_gene: -
j_gene: TRBJ2-5
len: 12
v_gene: TRBV20-1
CDR3nt: TGCAGTGGGGAGGAGGGATGGGAGACCCAGTACTTC
CDR3aa: CSGEEGWETQYF

abundance: -
d_gene: TRBD1
j_gene: TRBJ2-2
len: 17
v_gene: TRBV6-2/TRBV6-3
CDR3nt: TGTGCCAGCACTTCAATGCTAGGGACAGGGGGGACCGGGGAGCTGTTTTTT
CDR3aa: CASTSMLGTGGTGELFF

abundance: few
d_gene: -
j_gene: TRBJ1-4
len: 15
v_gene: TRBV7-9
CDR3nt: TGTGCCAGCAGCTTAGAAGGACGTACTAATGAAAAACTGTTTTTT
CDR3aa: CASSLEGRTNEKLFF

abundance: once
d_gene: -
j_gene: TRBJ1-4
len: 13
v_gene: TRBV7-8
CDR3nt: TGTGCCAGTAGCACGACCGGGTCTGAAAAACTGTTTTTT
CDR3aa: CASSTTGSEKLFF

abundance: -
d_gene: -
j_gene: TRBJ1-5
len: 14
v_gene: TRBV4-1
CDR3nt: TGCGCCAGCAGCCAAGAGACAGCAAATCAGCCCCAGCATTTT
CDR3aa: CASSQETANQPQHF

abundance: few
d_gene: -
j_gene: TRBJ2-7
len: 14
v_gene: TRBV7-2
CDR3nt: TGTGCCAGCAGCATGGGACAACAACCGGGGGAGCAGTACTTC
CDR3aa: CASSMGQQPGEQYF

abundance: -
d_gene: -
j_gene: TRBJ1-2
len: 13
v_gene: TRBV27
CDR3nt: TGTGCCAGCAGTTTATCGGGGGGGGCTGGCTACACCTTC
CDR3aa: CASSLSGGAGYTF

abundance: -
d_gene: -
j_gene: TRBJ2-1
len: 14
v_gene: TRBV7-9
CDR3nt: TGTGCCAGCAGCTTAGGCCGGGAAGGCAATGAGCAGTTCTTC
CDR3aa: CASSLGREGNEQFF

abundance: -
d_gene: -
j_gene: TRBJ2-5
len: 14
v_gene: TRBV29-1
CDR3nt: TGCAGCGTTGAGTACCCAGGGCCCCAAGAGACCCAGTACTTC
CDR3aa: CSVEYPGPQETQYF

abundance: few
d_gene: TRBD2
j_gene: TRBJ2-1
len: 16
v_gene: TRBV5-1
CDR3nt: TGCGCCAGCAGCTTGTGGCCATCAGCGGGAGTGGCTGAGCAGTTCTTC
CDR3aa: CASSLWPSAGVAEQFF

abundance: few
d_gene: -
j_gene: TRBJ1-3
len: 17
v_gene: TRBV4-2
CDR3nt: TGTGCCAGCAGCCAAGAATATGGCTTGAGCTCTGGAAACACCATATATTTT
CDR3aa: CASSQEYGLSSGNTIYF

abundance: few
d_gene: -
j_gene: TRBJ2-5
len: 14
v_gene: TRBV28
CDR3nt: TGTGCCAGCAGTCGGTTAGCGGTTCAAGAGACCCAGTACTTC
CDR3aa: CASSRLAVQETQYF

abundance: -
d_gene: -
j_gene: TRBJ2-3
len: 13
v_gene: TRBV29-1
CDR3nt: TGCAGCGTTTACTGGCAGAATACAGATACGCAGTATTTT
CDR3aa: CSVYWQNTDTQYF

abundance: -
d_gene: TRBD1
j_gene: TRBJ2-7
len: 14
v_gene: TRBV6-5
CDR3nt: TGTGCCAGCAGTGAACAGGGGGGAGCCTACGAGCAGTACTTC
CDR3aa: CASSEQGGAYEQYF

abundance: -
d_gene: -
j_gene: TRBJ1-3
len: 12
v_gene: TRBV29-1
CDR3nt: TGCAGCCCCGTGCAGTCTGGAAACACCATATATTTT
CDR3aa: CSPVQSGNTIYF

abundance: -
d_gene: -
j_gene: TRBJ2-4
len: 13
v_gene: TRBV6-5
CDR3nt: TGTGCCAGCAGTTACAGGCCAGATAACATTCAGTACTTC
CDR3aa: CASSYRPDNIQYF

abundance: few
d_gene: TRBD2
j_gene: TRBJ2-3
len: 17
v_gene: TRBV4-3
CDR3nt: TGCGCCAGCAGCCAAGTCATAACTAGCGGGAGTTCGGATACGCAGTATTTT
CDR3aa: CASSQVITSGSSDTQYF

abundance: few
d_gene: TRBD2
j_gene: TRBJ2-5
len: 18
v_gene: TRBV9
CDR3nt: TGTGCCAGCAGCGTCGGCGTCGTTAGCGGGGGGGACCAAGAGACCCAGTACTTC
CDR3aa: CASSVGVVSGGDQETQYF

abundance: few
d_gene: -
j_gene: TRBJ2-5
len: 14
v_gene: TRBV20-1
CDR3nt: TGCAGTGCTACTACCGGGACATCCCAAGAGACCCAGTACTTC
CDR3aa: CSATTGTSQETQYF